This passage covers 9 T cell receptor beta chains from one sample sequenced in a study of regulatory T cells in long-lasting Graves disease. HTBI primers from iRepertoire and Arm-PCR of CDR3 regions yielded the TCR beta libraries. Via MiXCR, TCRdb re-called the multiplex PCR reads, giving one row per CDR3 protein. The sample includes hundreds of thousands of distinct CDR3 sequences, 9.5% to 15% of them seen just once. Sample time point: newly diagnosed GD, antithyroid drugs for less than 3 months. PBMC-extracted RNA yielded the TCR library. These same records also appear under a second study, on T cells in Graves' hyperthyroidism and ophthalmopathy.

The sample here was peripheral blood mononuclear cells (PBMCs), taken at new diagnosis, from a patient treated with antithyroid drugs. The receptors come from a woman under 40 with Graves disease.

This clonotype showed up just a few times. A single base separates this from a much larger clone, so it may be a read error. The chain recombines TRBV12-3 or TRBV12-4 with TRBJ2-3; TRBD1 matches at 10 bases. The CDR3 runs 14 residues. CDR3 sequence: CASSGDRGPYERYF. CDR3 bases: TGTGCCAGCAGCGGAGACAGGGGGCCCTACGAGCGGTACTTC.

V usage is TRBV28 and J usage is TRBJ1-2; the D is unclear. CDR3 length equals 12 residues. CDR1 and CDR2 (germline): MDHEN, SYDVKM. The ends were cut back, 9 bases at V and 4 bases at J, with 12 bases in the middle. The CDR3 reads CASKQGPYGYTF. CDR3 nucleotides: TGTGCCAGTAAACAAGGCCCCTATGGCTACACCTTC.

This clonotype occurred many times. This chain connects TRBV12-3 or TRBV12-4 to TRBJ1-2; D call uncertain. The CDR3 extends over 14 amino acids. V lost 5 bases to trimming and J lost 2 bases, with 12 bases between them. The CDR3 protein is CASSQNSGNYGYTF. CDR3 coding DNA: TGTGCCAGCAGTCAAAACTCCGGGAACTATGGCTACACCTTC.

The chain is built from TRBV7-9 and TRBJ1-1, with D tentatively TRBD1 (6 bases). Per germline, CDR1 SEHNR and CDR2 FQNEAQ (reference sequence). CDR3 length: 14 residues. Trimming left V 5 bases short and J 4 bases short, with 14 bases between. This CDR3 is CASSLLGGITEAFF. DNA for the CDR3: TGTGCCAGCAGCCTACTAGGGGGTATCACTGAAGCTTTCTTT. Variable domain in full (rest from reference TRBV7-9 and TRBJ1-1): DTGVSQNPRHKITKRGQNVTFRCDPISEHNRLYWYRQTLGQGPEFLTYFQNEAQLEKSRLLSDRFSAERPKGSFSTLEIQRTEQGDSAMYLCASSLLGGITEAFFGQGTRLTVV.

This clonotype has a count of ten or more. In DNA form, the CDR3 reads TGTGCCAGCAGCTTACTACGGGGACTAGCGGGAGGGCCCCACAATGAGCAGTTCTTC. The encoded protein is CASSLLRGLAGGPHNEQFF. The chain employs TRBV11-2 and TRBJ2-1; 16 bases are a match to TRBD2. The germline CDR1 and CDR2 sequences are SGHAT and FQNNGV. This CDR3 comprises 19 residues. With 2 bases clipped from V and 5 bases from J, the junction kept 9 bases outside the gene matches.

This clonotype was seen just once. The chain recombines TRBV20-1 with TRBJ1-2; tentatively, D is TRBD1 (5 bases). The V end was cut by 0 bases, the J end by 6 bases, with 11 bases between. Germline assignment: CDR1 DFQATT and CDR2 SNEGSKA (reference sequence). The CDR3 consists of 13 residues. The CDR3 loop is CSARDVGVDGYTF. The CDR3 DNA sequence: TGCAGTGCTAGAGATGTAGGGGTAGATGGCTACACCTTC.

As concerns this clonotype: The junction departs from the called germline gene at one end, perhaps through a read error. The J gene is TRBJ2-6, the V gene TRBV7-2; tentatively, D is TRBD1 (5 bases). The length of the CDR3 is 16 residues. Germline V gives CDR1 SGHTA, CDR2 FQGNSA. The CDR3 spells CASSLADEAGANILTF. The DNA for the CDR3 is TGTGCCAGCAGCTTAGCGGACGAGGCTGGGGCCAACATCCTGACTTTC.

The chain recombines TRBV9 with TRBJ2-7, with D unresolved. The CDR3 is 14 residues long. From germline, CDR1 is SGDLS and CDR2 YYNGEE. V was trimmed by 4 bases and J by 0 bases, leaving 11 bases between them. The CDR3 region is CASSPQDSSYEQYF. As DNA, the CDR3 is TGTGCCAGCAGCCCCCAAGATAGCTCCTACGAGCAGTACTTC.

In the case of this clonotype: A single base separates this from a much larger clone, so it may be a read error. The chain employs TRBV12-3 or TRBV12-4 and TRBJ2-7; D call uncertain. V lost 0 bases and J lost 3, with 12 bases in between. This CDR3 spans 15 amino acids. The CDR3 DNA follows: TGTGCCAGCAGTTTAGCGACGGCAGGCCGCTACGAGCAGTACTTC. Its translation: CASSLATAGRYEQYF.